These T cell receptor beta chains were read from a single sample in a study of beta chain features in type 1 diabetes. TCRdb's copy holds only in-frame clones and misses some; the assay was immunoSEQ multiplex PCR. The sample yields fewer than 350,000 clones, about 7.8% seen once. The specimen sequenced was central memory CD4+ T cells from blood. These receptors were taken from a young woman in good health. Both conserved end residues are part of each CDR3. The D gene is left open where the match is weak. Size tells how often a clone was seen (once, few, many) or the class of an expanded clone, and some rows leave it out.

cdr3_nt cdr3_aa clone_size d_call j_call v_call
TGTGCCAGCAGCGGAGCAGGGGTTGTAGGCTATGGCTACACCTTC CASSGAGVVGYGYTF few - TRBJ1-2 TRBV7-2
TGTGCCAGCAGCGCGAAGGGAGGCGAGGAATCGGAAGCTTTCTTT CASSAKGGEESEAFF many - TRBJ1-1 TRBV9
TGTGCCAGCAGAGGGACAAGCACAGATACGCAGTATTTT CASRGTSTDTQYF - - TRBJ2-3 TRBV7-3
TGTGCCAGCAGCCCGTCGGGGGGCGCGGGCTACACCTTC CASSPSGGAGYTF - - TRBJ1-2 TRBV7-9
TGCGCCAGCAGCTTTGACCTTTATGGCTACACCTTC CASSFDLYGYTF - - TRBJ1-2 TRBV5-1
TGTGCCAGCTCACTCGGACAATTCCAAGAGACCCAGTACTTC CASSLGQFQETQYF - - TRBJ2-5 TRBV18
TGTGCCAGCTCACCACGTCAGGGTACCGACACCGGGGAGCTGTTTTTT CASSPRQGTDTGELFF few - TRBJ2-2 TRBV18
TGTGCCAGCAGTCTTAGGTCCGGCACAGATACGCAGTATTTT CASSLRSGTDTQYF few - TRBJ2-3 TRBV6-5
TGTGCCAGCAGCTTACTCGGGCAGGGCCTGAATCAGCCCCAGCATTTT CASSLLGQGLNQPQHF - - TRBJ1-5 TRBV11-2
TGTGCCAGCAGCCCGCTAGCGGGAGGGCCTAGGGACAACAATGAGCAGTTCTTC CASSPLAGGPRDNNEQFF few TRBD2 TRBJ2-1 TRBV7-3
TGCGCCAGCAGAAACGTTGGATCCTCTGGAAACACCATATATTTT CASRNVGSSGNTIYF few - TRBJ1-3 TRBV5-1
TGTGCCAGCAGCTTCGCTGGACTAGCGGGGGAGTCCACGTACTTC CASSFAGLAGESTYF - TRBD2 TRBJ2-5 TRBV5-4
TGTGCCAGCAGCTTGGGACAGGGGATGAACACCGGGGAGCTGTTTTTT CASSLGQGMNTGELFF - TRBD1 TRBJ2-2 TRBV5-4
TGTGCCAGCAGCGTACTGCGGGAGGGCCGGGGCACCGGGGAGCTGTTTTTT CASSVLREGRGTGELFF few TRBD2 TRBJ2-2 TRBV9
TGTGCCAGCAGCTTAGGACGAGATAACACCATATATTTT CASSLGRDNTIYF - - TRBJ1-3 TRBV7-2
TGTGCCAGCAGCGTTACCCGGACAGCCGCCTACGAGCAGTACTTC CASSVTRTAAYEQYF few - TRBJ2-7 TRBV11-2
TGTGCTAGCAGCGCACAGGGTGGTGAGCAGTTCTTC CASSAQGGEQFF few - TRBJ2-1 TRBV7-7
TGTGCCAGCAGGAGACAGGGGAACCCCAACTATGGCTACACCTTC CASRRQGNPNYGYTF few TRBD1 TRBJ1-2 TRBV2
TGTGCCAGTAGTAGGCAGGGGGCGTACGAGCAGTACTTC CASSRQGAYEQYF few TRBD1 TRBJ2-7 TRBV19
TGTGCCAGCAGGGACCGACAGGGGGCGCTCAATGAGCAGTTCTTC CASRDRQGALNEQFF - TRBD1 TRBJ2-1 TRBV7-8
TGTGCCAGCAGCTTCCCAAGCGGGGGCCGCACAGATACGCAGTATTTT CASSFPSGGRTDTQYF many TRBD2 TRBJ2-3 TRBV7-2
TGTGCCAGCAGCTCACTAGCGGGAGGGGTTAGCACAGATACGCAGTATTTT CASSSLAGGVSTDTQYF many TRBD2 TRBJ2-3 TRBV7-6
TGTGCCAGCAGCCAAGGGGGGCCCGGGACCCAGTACTTC CASSQGGPGTQYF few - TRBJ2-5 TRBV14
TGTGCCAGCAGCTTAGGAATTTCGGGGGAGACCCAGTACTTC CASSLGISGETQYF few - TRBJ2-5 TRBV7-3